This is a list of T cell receptor beta chains from one sample in a study of radiotherapy plus CTLA-4 blockade in lung cancer. Generated by immunoSEQ multiplex PCR, the TCRdb table keeps only in-frame clones and is missing some. The table has about 36,000 clones, 72% seen once. The sequencing here drew on peripheral blood, taken from a patient treated with radiotherapy plus ipilimumab. These TCRs come from a human donor with non-small cell lung cancer who had stable disease on radiotherapy plus ipilimumab. Both conserved end residues are part of each CDR3. Each record gives: D gene, clone size, V gene, J gene, CDR3 DNA, CDR3 protein. The D gene is left open where the match is weak. Size tells how often a clone was seen (once, few, many) or the class of an expanded clone, and some rows leave it out.

D gene: .
clone size: .
V gene: TRBV30
J gene: TRBJ2-1
CDR3 DNA: TGTGCCTGGGATAACCACGGACATAGGTTCTTC
CDR3 protein: CAWDNHGHRFF

D gene: TRBD1
clone size: .
V gene: TRBV30
J gene: TRBJ1-5
CDR3 DNA: TGTGCCTGGAGTGCGGGACAGATTTATCAGCCCCAGCATTTT
CDR3 protein: CAWSAGQIYQPQHF

D gene: TRBD1
clone size: .
V gene: TRBV11-2
J gene: TRBJ1-2
CDR3 DNA: TGTGCCAGCAGCTTACGTGACAGGGGGCCAGGTGGCTACACCTTC
CDR3 protein: CASSLRDRGPGGYTF

D gene: TRBD1
clone size: .
V gene: TRBV18
J gene: TRBJ1-5
CDR3 DNA: TGTGCCAGCTCCCCTAACCAGGGGGAGATTCAGCCCCAGCATTTT
CDR3 protein: CASSPNQGEIQPQHF

D gene: .
clone size: few
V gene: TRBV5-1
J gene: TRBJ1-1
CDR3 DNA: TGCGCCAGCAGCGCAGGGGTAGTGAACACTGAAGCTTTCTTT
CDR3 protein: CASSAGVVNTEAFF

D gene: TRBD1
clone size: once
V gene: TRBV2
J gene: TRBJ2-1
CDR3 DNA: TGTGCCAGCAGCAGGGGGTCCTACAATGAGCAGTTCTTC
CDR3 protein: CASSRGSYNEQFF

D gene: .
clone size: .
V gene: TRBV6-5
J gene: TRBJ1-3
CDR3 DNA: TGTGCCAGCAGTCAAGGGAGCTCTGGAAACACCATATATTTT
CDR3 protein: CASSQGSSGNTIYF

D gene: .
clone size: .
V gene: TRBV5-6
J gene: TRBJ2-3
CDR3 DNA: TGTGCCAGCAGCTTGTTTCCGAGTAGCACAGATACGCAGTATTTT
CDR3 protein: CASSLFPSSTDTQYF

D gene: TRBD1
clone size: .
V gene: TRBV7-9
J gene: TRBJ2-7
CDR3 DNA: TGTGCCAGCAGGGACAGGGGCTCCTACGAGCAGTACTTC
CDR3 protein: CASRDRGSYEQYF

D gene: TRBD1
clone size: .
V gene: TRBV15
J gene: TRBJ1-2
CDR3 DNA: TGTGCCACCAGCAGAACGGACAGGGGAGTACTCTATGGCTACACCTTC
CDR3 protein: CATSRTDRGVLYGYTF

D gene: .
clone size: .
V gene: TRBV11-2
J gene: TRBJ2-7
CDR3 DNA: TGTGCCAGCAGCTTAGACAGTCCCAACTACGAGCAGTACTTC
CDR3 protein: CASSLDSPNYEQYF

D gene: .
clone size: .
V gene: TRBV7-2
J gene: TRBJ1-3
CDR3 DNA: TGTGCCAGCAGCTCCGCCATTGGCGGAAACACCATATATTTT
CDR3 protein: CASSSAIGGNTIYF

D gene: TRBD1
clone size: .
V gene: TRBV7-2
J gene: TRBJ2-5
CDR3 DNA: TGTGCCAGCAGCTTATCGCCGACAGGGGGGCAGTACTTC
CDR3 protein: CASSLSPTGGQYF

D gene: TRBD1
clone size: .
V gene: TRBV5-1
J gene: TRBJ1-1
CDR3 DNA: TGCGCCAGCAGCTCGGGACAGGGCGGTTATACTGAAGCTTTCTTT
CDR3 protein: CASSSGQGGYTEAFF

D gene: TRBD1
clone size: .
V gene: TRBV4-2
J gene: TRBJ2-3
CDR3 DNA: TGTGCCAGCAGTCGTACCGGGACAGAGACAGATACGCAGTATTTT
CDR3 protein: CASSRTGTETDTQYF

D gene: TRBD1
clone size: .
V gene: TRBV10-3
J gene: TRBJ2-7
CDR3 DNA: TGTGCCACTAGCCCGGGACAGCCCTACGAGCAGTACTTC
CDR3 protein: CATSPGQPYEQYF